The sequence of this T cell receptor (beta chain) was determined in a study of radiotherapy plus CTLA-4 blockade in lung cancer (dated by TCRdb to between 2018 and 2020). With respect to the entire study: Objective responses were observed in 18% of enrolled patients, and disease control was achieved in around 28%.

A note on this clone: Its antigen remains undetermined. Per-nucleotide qualities are absent, and no much larger clonotype sits a single base away.

The library was produced with the immunoSEQ multiplex PCR assay. TCRdb holds this immuneACCESS table with in-frame rearrangements only. Some clones are missing; in checked studies, unresolved V genes explain under half, and the rest has no known cause. Across this sample there are about 110,000 clones, with more than 75% seen only once. 2.4% of the sample belongs to the ten largest clones. The CDR3 sequence holds 16 residues, the cysteine and phenylalanine included. Just the 48-base CDR3 DNA is kept, in frame starting at base 1. Via the germline V gene (reference sequence), CDR1 is MNHNY and CDR2 SVGAGI. The junction shows trimming of 7 bases on V and 0 bases on J, plus 13 bases between the germline ends. Focal radiation therapy combined with CTLA-4 blockade (ipilimumab) was tested in patients with chemo-refractory metastatic non-small-cell lung cancer. General conclusions and limits of the study: Early dynamic changes in blood T cell clones, together with increased serum interferon-beta after radiation, were reported as the strongest predictors of response. TCR clones derived from tumors expanded in peripheral blood after treatment with radiotherapy and ipilimumab.

The source of this sequence is a human donor with non-small cell lung cancer that progressed on radiotherapy plus ipilimumab. Some clones in this sample may be carry-over from other donors' samples. The chain employs TRBV6-6 and TRBJ1-6, with the D segment identity uncertain. Sample: peripheral blood, taken from a patient treated with radiotherapy plus ipilimumab. The DNA sequence reads TGTGCCAGCAAACTTAGGGATAGCTCCTATAATTCACCCCTCCACTTT. This is translated as CASKLRDSSYNSPLHF.